The clone carrying this TCR beta chain appeared a few times. This entry is derived from a study of cytomegalovirus exposure and HLA in healthy donors. At the level of the study: Approximately 83 million unique TCRs from HLA-typed donors were held in an early data release.

The study ran its PCR with 60 Vbeta and 13 Jbeta primers. Profiled with immunoSEQ multiplex PCR; TCRdb holds only in-frame clones, not every one. The sample has around 90,000 clones, around three fifths seen once. The V gene's germline CDR1 is LNHDA and CDR2 SQIVND (reference sequence). This CDR3 has 12 residues. Trimming shortened V by 5 bases and J by 6 bases, and 11 bases separated the two germline ends. The J gene is TRBJ2-7, the V gene TRBV19; D uncertain. The sample taken for sequencing was PBMCs. This receptor was obtained from a woman in her 50s in good health and CMV-seropositive. CDR3 sequence: CASSRGTFEQYF. The CDR3 nucleotides read TGTGCCAGTAGTCGAGGAACCTTCGAGCAGTACTTC. The whole variable domain, filled in from reference TRBV19 and TRBJ2-7, reads DGGITQSPKYLFRKEGQNVTLSCEQNLNHDAMYWYRQDPGQGLRLIYYSQIVNDFQKGDIAEGYSVSREKKESFPLTVTSAQKNPTAFYLCASSRGTFEQYFGPGTRLTVT.